Listed here are 24 T cell receptor beta chains from one sample, sequenced in a study of T cells expressing NK-cell markers. Using the 5' RACE reads, TCRdb records one entry per CDR3 protein without DNA. The table counts 450,000 to 600,000 distinct CDR3 sequences; roughly 3.5% lies in the top ten. Input material: blood T cells: a sorted CD56 or NKG2C T cell subset, CD4+ or CD8+ T cells, or bulk PBMC T cells (not recorded which). The receptor set was obtained from a man between 18 and 29 years old in good health.

The V gene is TRBV11-2, the J gene TRBJ2-1; with no DNA, the TCRdb D assignment of TRBD2 cannot be verified. Germline values: CDR1 SGHAT, CDR2 FQNNGV. This CDR3 is 15 amino acids long. The CDR3 protein is CASSPGLAVGDEQFF. The full variable domain, rest sourced from reference TRBV11-2 and TRBJ2-1, is EAGVAQSPRYKIIEKRQSVAFWCNPISGHATLYWYQQILGQGPKLLIQFQNNGVVDDSQLPKDRFSAERLKGVDSTLKIQPAKLEDSAVYLCASSPGLAVGDEQFFGPGTRLTVL.

The gene calls are TRBV7-9 and TRBJ1-2; the D gene TCRdb calls, TRBD1, cannot be checked with no DNA. The CDR3 runs to 17 residues. Germline V lookup: CDR1 SEHNR, CDR2 FQNEAQ (reference sequence). CDR3: CASSFGIGAEGEDGYTF.

The rearrangement uses TRBV12-3 or TRBV12-4 and TRBJ1-1; no DNA is available, so the TRBD1 call from TCRdb remains unchecked. The length of the CDR3 is 17 residues. This chain's CDR3 is CASSLDRGSFMNTEAFF.

This rearrangement joins TRBV28 to TRBJ2-7; TCRdb indicates TRBD2, and absent DNA this call remains unverified. The CDR3 totals 15 residues. Germline V gives CDR1 MDHEN, CDR2 SYDVKM. The CDR3 sequence: CASSQRTSLRSEQYF.

CDR3 sequence: CASSYSYFTDTQYF. The rearrangement links TRBV6-5 to TRBJ2-3. The CDR3 covers 14 residues. CDR1 MNHEY and CDR2 SVGAGI come from the germline V gene.

This chain links TRBV12-3 or TRBV12-4 with TRBJ2-5; no DNA is available, so the TRBD2 call from TCRdb remains unchecked. The CDR3 runs to 15 residues. The CDR3 protein is CASSYSGRAPETQYF.

The genes are TRBV3-1 and TRBJ2-2. CDR3 length equals 15 residues. The germline V gene has CDR1 LGHDT and CDR2 YNNKEL (reference sequence). The CDR3 loop is CASSQVRLLTGELFF.

V gene TRBV12-3 or TRBV12-4 combines with J gene TRBJ2-2; TCRdb's D call of TRBD2 is untestable without DNA. The CDR3 extends over 16 amino acids. The CDR3 is CASSWGLAGEVGELFF.

The chain links TRBV7-8 to TRBJ1-2; the D call from TCRdb, TRBD1, cannot be confirmed without DNA. The CDR3 is 14 amino acids. Germline CDR1 is SGHVS and CDR2 is FQNEAQ. The CDR3 protein is CASSRQGANYGYTF.

The CDR3 spells CASSLAMTSGSQETQYF. The chain carries TRBV5-1 and TRBJ2-5; TCRdb lists TRBD2, though no DNA is available to test this call. Germline assignment: CDR1 SGHRS and CDR2 YFSETQ. This CDR3 has 17 amino acids.

The chain recombines TRBV20-1 with TRBJ1-1; as DNA is missing, the TRBD1 call by TCRdb cannot be tested. The length of the CDR3 is 14 residues. The germline V gene encodes CDR1 DFQATT and CDR2 SNEGSKA (reference sequence). CDR3 in amino acids: CSARGGQGNTEAFF.

CDR3 loop: CASRPLAGVGNEQFF. V and J are TRBV7-8 and TRBJ2-1; TCRdb gives TRBD2 as the D gene, but with no DNA this cannot be confirmed. CDR3 length equals 15 residues. Germline V gene lookup returns CDR1 SGHVS and CDR2 FQNEAQ.

V gene TRBV9 combines with J gene TRBJ2-3; the TRBD2 assignment by TCRdb is unverifiable without DNA. CDR1 is SGDLS and CDR2 is YYNGEE in the germline V gene. The CDR3 has 16 residues. CDR3 in amino acids: CASNSIWETETDTQYF.

The CDR3: CAASRAGGHNTQYF. This rearrangement joins TRBV12-3 or TRBV12-4 to TRBJ2-3; no DNA is available, so the TRBD2 call from TCRdb remains unchecked. The CDR3 is 14 residues long.

V gene TRBV25-1 combines with J gene TRBJ2-2; the D gene TCRdb calls, TRBD1, cannot be checked with no DNA. The germline V gene has CDR1 MGHDK and CDR2 SYGVNS. The CDR3 is 16 residues long. The CDR3 region is CASSEVGTGNTGELFF.

The chain combines TRBV6-2 or TRBV6-3 with TRBJ1-6. Germline V gene lookup returns CDR1 MNHEY and CDR2 SVGEGT. CDR3 length equals 18 residues. The CDR3 sequence: CASSSDRPLSSYNSPLHF.

The rearrangement joins TRBV10-2 to TRBJ2-2; TCRdb reports TRBD2, a call that lacks DNA to check it against. Germline V gene sequence: CDR1 WSHSY, CDR2 SAAADI. The CDR3 consists of 11 residues. CDR3 amino acids: CASTSSGELFF.

The chain couples TRBV4-2 to TRBJ1-1. CDR3 length equals 16 residues. Germline V gene data show CDR1 as LGHNA and CDR2 as YNFKEQ. Here the CDR3 reads CASSQDHVASGTEAFF.

The chain is built from TRBV20-1 and TRBJ1-1; without DNA, the TCRdb call of TRBD1 cannot be checked. This CDR3 is 16 amino acids long. Germline assignment: CDR1 DFQATT and CDR2 SNEGSKA (reference sequence). CDR3 sequence reads: CSASPIGPRLNTEAFF.

CDR3 sequence reads: CASSLRGTTDTQYF. This rearrangement joins TRBV11-2 to TRBJ2-3; absent DNA, TCRdb's TRBD1 call cannot be checked. The CDR3 covers 14 residues. Germline V CDR1 and CDR2: SGHAT, FQNNGV.

The CDR3 sequence: CSARVKPSGRPEQFF. The chain has TRBV20-1 and TRBJ2-1; TCRdb outputs TRBD2, but without DNA this stays unchecked. The CDR3 consists of 15 residues. CDR1 is DFQATT, CDR2 SNEGSKA, per germline (reference sequence).

The chain joins TRBV5-1 to TRBJ2-5. The CDR3 has 15 amino acids. Germline loops: CDR1 SGHRS, CDR2 YFSETQ. The CDR3 loop reads CASSLARGTQETQYF.

The rearrangement joins TRBV12-3 or TRBV12-4 to TRBJ2-4; the D call from TCRdb, TRBD2, cannot be confirmed without DNA. This CDR3 contains 11 residues. CDR3 sequence: CASSSAGIQYF.

The J gene is TRBJ2-5, the V gene TRBV6-5; TCRdb proposes TRBD2, but this gene call is untestable without DNA. The CDR3 has 18 residues. CDR1 is MNHEY, CDR2 SVGAGI, per germline. The CDR3 sequence is CASSYFQAPAGVVLTQYF.